Below are 15 T cell receptor beta chains sequenced from a single sample in a study of blood T cell repertoires in COVID-19. Some clones are missing from TCRdb's copy, which holds only in-frame ones; the method was immunoSEQ multiplex PCR. The sample includes approximately 250,000 clones, approximately 89% of them seen just once. The material sequenced was peripheral blood. Receptor source: a man in his forties with active or convalescent COVID-19.

This rearrangement joins TRBV29-1 to TRBJ2-3; the D gene is possibly TRBD1 (6 bases). Germline CDR1 reads SQVTM; CDR2 reads ANQGSEA. This CDR3 spans 11 amino acids. The CDR3 DNA follows: TGCGGCAAACTTACAGGGGATACGCAGTATTTT. Translated: CGKLTGDTQYF.

This rearrangement joins TRBV29-1 to TRBJ1-2, with TRBD1 as a possible D gene (6 bases). V lost 0 bases, J lost 5 bases, and 10 bases lay in between. Per the germline V gene, CDR1 is SQVTM and CDR2 is ANQGSEA. The CDR3 has 13 amino acids. The CDR3 spells CSVEEGAPYGYTF. The CDR3 nucleotides read TGCAGCGTTGAAGAGGGGGCTCCGTATGGCTACACCTTC.

The chain couples TRBV5-4 to TRBJ1-4; perhaps TRBD1 as D (5 bases). Germline V gene data show CDR1 as SGHNT and CDR2 as YYREEE (reference sequence). CDR3 length: 14 amino acids. The V end lost 3 bases, the J end lost 3 bases, and 9 bases lay between the germline ends. The CDR3 DNA is TGTGCCAGCAGCTATAGACAGCCTAATGAAAAACTGTTTTTT. It specifies CASSYRQPNEKLFF.

The chain combines TRBV7-2 with TRBJ2-6, with D tentatively TRBD2 (5 bases). Looked up from germline, CDR1 is SGHTA and CDR2 is FQGNSA. The CDR3 has 18 amino acids. The germline V and J ends were trimmed by 4 bases and 0 bases, with 16 bases remaining between them. The CDR3 spells CASSSGLSHHSGANVLTF. CDR3 nucleotide sequence: TGTGCCAGCAGCTCTGGACTTAGCCACCACTCTGGGGCCAACGTCCTGACTTTC.

The chain employs TRBV7-6 and TRBJ1-3; D unclear. The CDR3 is 14 residues long. CDR1 SGHVS and CDR2 FNYEAQ come from the germline V gene. V lost 5 bases and J 0 bases, leaving 8 bases between the germline ends. The CDR3 DNA sequence: TGTGCCAGCAGCCTCCGTATCTCTGGAAACACCATATATTTT. It translates to CASSLRISGNTIYF.

This chain uses TRBV6-5 with TRBJ1-2; 9 positions agree with TRBD1. V lost 5 bases to trimming and J lost 5 bases; unmatched junction nucleotides: 9. CDR1 and CDR2 (germline): MNHEY, SVGAGI. This CDR3 comprises 15 residues. The CDR3 protein is CASSRRDRVEYGYTF. The CDR3, as DNA: TGTGCCAGCAGTCGCCGGGACAGGGTGGAATATGGCTACACCTTC.

This clone showed up just once. The rearrangement joins TRBV2 to TRBJ2-3; TRBD2 might be the D (6 bases). Per germline, CDR1 SNHLY and CDR2 FYNNEI. The CDR3 has 15 amino acids. V was trimmed by 6 bases and J by 2 bases, leaving 15 bases between them. The DNA of the CDR3 is TGTGCCAGCAGATTCCGGGACTTTCTCACAGATACGCAGTATTTT. Protein product: CASRFRDFLTDTQYF.

The chain links TRBV19 to TRBJ2-1, with 7 bases that match TRBD1. The CDR3 sequence is 14 residues long. The V segment lost 7 bases and the J segment 2 bases; nucleotides outside the gene matches: 5. Germline V CDR1 and CDR2: LNHDA, SQIVND (reference sequence). CDR3: CASTPQGTYNEQFF. The DNA of the CDR3 is TGTGCCAGTACTCCACAGGGGACCTACAATGAGCAGTTCTTC.

V and J are TRBV9 and TRBJ2-7; perhaps TRBD1 as D (5 bases). V was shortened by 4 bases and J by 3 bases, with 14 bases between the two germline ends. The CDR3 is 14 residues long. Germline V lookup: CDR1 SGDLS, CDR2 YYNGEE. Here the CDR3 reads CASSKNDRYYEQYF. CDR3 in DNA: TGTGCCAGCAGCAAAAACGACAGATACTACGAGCAGTACTTC.

This sequence joins TRBV12-3 or TRBV12-4 and TRBJ2-5; D unresolved. CDR3 size: 11 residues. Trimming stripped 6 bases from V and 4 bases from J, with 6 bases between. In nucleotides, the CDR3 is TGTGCCAGCAGGGGCGCAGAGACCCAGTACTTC. Residues: CASRGAETQYF.

V gene TRBV4-1 combines with J gene TRBJ2-7, with D possibly being TRBD2 (5 bases). Trimming pared 3 bases from V and 4 bases from J, leaving 16 bases between. This CDR3 has 15 residues. Germline V gives CDR1 MGHRA, CDR2 YSYEKL. CDR3 nucleotides: TGCGCCAGCAGCCACGATGAACTAGTCCCATACGAGCAGTACTTC. Its protein product is CASSHDELVPYEQYF.

This chain links TRBV10-2 with TRBJ1-1, with a possible D match to TRBD1 (5 bases). CDR3 length equals 16 residues. With 2 bases removed from V and 4 bases from J, the gap between germline ends came to 17 bases. Germline V gene data show CDR1 as WSHSY and CDR2 as SAAADI. CDR3 sequence reads: CASSERLPGEGTEAFF. The CDR3 nucleotides read TGCGCCAGCAGTGAGCGACTCCCGGGGGAGGGCACTGAAGCTTTCTTT.

In its sample, this clone was seen a few times. This chain links TRBV12-3 or TRBV12-4 with TRBJ1-2, with 7 bases lining up with TRBD1. The CDR3 contains 12 residues. The V segment lost 10 bases and the J segment 2 bases; nucleotides outside the gene matches: 4. CDR3 in DNA: TGTGCCACCCAACAGGGGAACTATGGCTACACCTTC. Translating it yields CATQQGNYGYTF.

The chain combines TRBV6-6 with TRBJ1-4; a possible D gene is TRBD1 (6 bases). With 7 bases removed from V and 5 bases from J, the gap between germline ends came to 14 bases. The germline V gene encodes CDR1 MNHNY and CDR2 SVGAGI (reference sequence). The CDR3 length is 14 residues. This CDR3 is CASNLQGKNEKLFF. In nucleotides, the CDR3 is TGTGCCAGCAACCTCCAGGGGAAGAATGAAAAACTGTTTTTT.

This chain connects TRBV15 to TRBJ1-4; D gene unclear. Germline assignment: CDR1 LNHNV and CDR2 YYDKDF (reference sequence). V dropped 8 bases and J dropped 7 bases, with 14 bases sitting between them. The CDR3 consists of 13 residues. The DNA of the CDR3 is TGTGCCACCCGCGAACCCGTTAGTGAAAAACTGTTTTTT. Protein sequence: CATREPVSEKLFF.